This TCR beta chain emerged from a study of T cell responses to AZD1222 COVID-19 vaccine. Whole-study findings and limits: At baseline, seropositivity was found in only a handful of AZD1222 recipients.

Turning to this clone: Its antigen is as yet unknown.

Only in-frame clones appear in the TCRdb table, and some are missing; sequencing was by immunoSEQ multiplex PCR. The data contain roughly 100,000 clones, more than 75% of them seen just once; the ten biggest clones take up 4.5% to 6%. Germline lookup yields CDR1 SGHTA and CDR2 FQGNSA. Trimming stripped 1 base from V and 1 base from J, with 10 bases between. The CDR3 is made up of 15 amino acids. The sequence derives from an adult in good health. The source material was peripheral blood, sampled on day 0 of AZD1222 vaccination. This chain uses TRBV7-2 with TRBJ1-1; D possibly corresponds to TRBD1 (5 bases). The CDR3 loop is CASSLVGAPNTEAFF. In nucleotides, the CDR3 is TGTGCCAGCAGCTTAGTTGGGGCACCGAACACTGAAGCTTTCTTT.